The entry below gives a single T cell receptor beta chain sequence along with its context. Its antigen is currently unknown. 60 Vbeta and 13 Jbeta primers were used in PCR. Generated by immunoSEQ multiplex PCR, the TCRdb table keeps only in-frame clones and is missing some. This sample has approximately 120,000 clones, with around 78% found just once. The sample is drawn from a study of cytomegalovirus exposure and HLA in healthy donors. Broader study findings: Based on reports, TCR beta sequences accurately predicted HLA-A and HLA-B alleles for most subjects. For most TCR sequences rarity was the rule, although some public TCRs occurred in many donors. Common viral pathogens (according to a later analysis) appeared linked to several of the most significant clusters.

Source material: PBMCs. The TCR was taken from a man aged 50-59 years in good health and CMV-seronegative.

CDR3 sequence: CASSRGGEETQYF. DNA of the CDR3: TGTGCCAGCAGCCGGGGGGGAGAAGAGACCCAGTACTTC. This sequence joins TRBV11-3 and TRBJ2-5, with TRBD2 matching over 8 bases. Trimming at V came to 5 bases and at J to 3 bases, leaving 2 bases not matched to a gene. The CDR3 extends over 13 amino acids. CDR1 and CDR2 from the germline V gene are SGHNT and YENEEA.